Listed below are T cell receptor beta chains from one sample, sequenced in a study of blood T cell repertoires in COVID-19. Clones were sequenced by immunoSEQ multiplex PCR, and TCRdb holds only the in-frame ones, with some missing. The table includes about 140,000 clones, about 88% detected once. The specimen was peripheral blood. Receptors were obtained from a human donor in a cohort sampled during active COVID-19. CDR3s leave out the opening cysteine and the closing phenylalanine or tryptophan.

TRBV5-4	12	ASSSQGRTDTQY
TRBV5-4	13	ASSLNPSGGYEQY
TRBV2	14	ASSEPDRAPQETQY
TRBV30	13	AVGLAGSLQETQY
TRBV27	13	ASSLASGVSDEQF
TRBV10-2	12	ASRLQGMGNEQY
TRBV10-1	15	ASSLPGTGGLGAEAF
TRBV4-1	12	ASSHISSSYEQY
TRBV3-1/TRBV3-2	14	ASSPGGAGSTDTQY
TRBV2	14	ASSERTGAATQPQH
TRBV21-1	16	ASSSDRDRGSGANVLT
TRBV19	12	ASSSRREVYGYT
TRBV11-2	11	ASSRDRGAVQY
TRBV28	11	ASIPIGNTEAF
TRBV7-3	10	ASGGLGREQY
TRBV3-1/TRBV3-2	13	ASSPTSGSTDTQY
TRBV7-3	13	ASSPSSGGGQTQY
TRBV27	13	ASKEGRALGSGYT
TRBV18	11	ASSPESEETQY
TRBV21-1	9	AKKAGEEAF
TRBV6-6	13	ASSYGGQGAGGYT
TRBV7-2	13	ASSLQGDSNQPQH
TRBV5-8	12	ASITMSGTAEQF
TRBV6-1	12	ASSGAGVGQPQH
TRBV12-3/TRBV12-4	11	ASRLQGATEAF
TRBV2	10	ASSKQGEVAF
TRBV19	12	ASSELNSNQPQH
TRBV29-1	12	SVTGTSGTYEQY
TRBV7-4	13	ASSPGTGAKETQY
TRBV5-1	14	ASSPHTSGGYNEQF
TRBV6-5	11	ASSTGSGNTIY
TRBV9	18	ASSTLTGGAIQFGTDTQY
TRBV13	11	ASSLTTGDTQY
TRBV7-3	11	ASSQGRGNEQF
TRBV4-2	14	ASSLRLAGNADTQY
TRBV7-9	14	ASSRVRDRGLNGYT
TRBV4-2	11	ASSQEGLGGQY
TRBV11-3	12	ASSSRDRVDEQF
TRBV18	14	ASSPGTGSPTYGYT
TRBV4-2	13	ASSQGRQGEYEQY
TRBV28	15	ASSWAGTGITGRGYT
TRBV12-3/TRBV12-4	11	ASSTIGGNEQY
TRBV7-5	16	VRSLVSLAGDSQETQY
TRBV2	17	ASSEGGKFSGPGTDTQY
TRBV19	12	ASSLDRGQDTQY